This TCR beta chain originates from a study of blood T cell repertoires in COVID-19 (dated by TCRdb to 2018 to 2020). About the full investigation: Collaborator samples came from the United States, Italy and Spain and covered acute and convalescent phases of COVID-19. The sample metadata nearly always contained a de-identified subject ID, COVID-19 status, age in years and sex. The repertoires were made available in a free public database intended to serve as a resource for research on the immune response to SARS-CoV-2. The dataset comprised deeply sampled blood TCRbeta repertoires from subjects exposed to, actively infected with, or recovered from COVID-19. The prospective study material was composed of cDNA or gDNA derived from T cells, B-cell-depleted T cells, or PBMCs. The samples were drawn from two sources: the first 160 participants of the ongoing ImmuneRACE study, and fewer than 1,500 subjects contributed by 6 global collaborators. Where HLA class I and class II types were available, the types were taken from metadata supplied by the sample provider, not from assay-based typing. Broad study findings and their caveats: The quantity of clinical and demographic metadata differed by source and by participant and was supplied without curation.

The immunoSEQ Assay, a bias-controlled multiplex PCR, was used to amplify TCRbeta CDR3 regions from genomic DNA. As for how the authors treated the data: The number of nucleated cells in each sample was estimated from the amplification of reference gene primers within the assay. To quantify the absolute abundance of each unique TCRbeta CDR3 rearrangement, sequence reads were collapsed and filtered. For each sample, productive Simpson clonality was calculated by taking the square root of Simpson's diversity index across productive rearrangements. TCRdb re-hosts the immuneACCESS table, in-frame sequences only. Its copies lack some clones; in the studies checked, an unresolved V gene accounts for under half of them, and the cause for the rest is not known. V, J and clone size reflect that table, while D and trimming were determined from the DNA. The sample contains almost 300,000 clones, more than 85% of them found a single time. 1.3% of the sample belongs to the ten largest clones.

Each collaborating institution followed its own protocols to collect whole blood in K2EDTA tubes. For TCRbeta analysis, collaborator samples were shipped as frozen whole blood, as isolated PBMCs, or as DNA extracted from either sample type. CDR1 and CDR2 are drawn from the germline V gene: KGHSH, LQKENI. CDR3 length: 16 amino acids, cysteine to phenylalanine. The entry retains the CDR3 DNA only, 48 bases that are in frame from base 1. V loses 2 bases of germline sequence and J loses 0 bases, and the interval between the two ends is 14 bases. Concerning this clone: Its antigen remains undetermined. Base qualities were left out, and no much larger clone turns up one base away.

The chain couples TRBV18 to TRBJ2-7; the D gene is perhaps TRBD2, on 6 matching bases. Source material: peripheral blood. This TCR derives from a man aged 65-85 years with acute or convalescent COVID-19. The CDR3 region has the sequence CASSPNPLASSYEQYF. The nucleotides are TGTGCCAGCTCACCAAATCCTCTAGCGAGCTCCTACGAGCAGTACTTC.